The clone carrying this T cell receptor (beta chain) has more than one count but fewer than ten. The data were obtained in a study of early T cells in non-severe SARS-CoV-2 infection. Across the study: The input, bulk RNA from unsorted whole blood, was sequenced, and chains were unpaired.

The germline CDR1 and CDR2 sequences are SQVTM and ANQGSEA. The CDR3 contains 12 residues. Trimming shortened V by 6 bases and J by 6 bases, and 12 bases separated the two germline ends. Tagging with unique molecular identifiers was applied to individual cDNA molecules. MiXCR, applied by TCRdb to the 5' RACE reads, yields one record per CDR3 protein. The sample holds about 100,000 distinct CDR3 sequences; 13% are singletons and the top ten take about 2%. The specimen sequenced was whole blood. The clonotype was recovered from an adult who was a healthcare worker with PCR-confirmed SARS-CoV-2 infection or an uninfected control (not recorded which). The chain links TRBV29-1 to TRBJ2-1; possibly TRBD2 for D (7 bases). This CDR3 is CSVGGGRNEQFF. CDR3 in DNA: TGCAGCGTGGGGGGGGGCCGCAATGAGCAGTTCTTC.